The 24 T cell receptor beta chains below come from one sample, sequenced in a study of shared clonotypes between healthy human individuals (dated by TCRdb to about 2020). CD8 naive samples were CD45RO-negative cells positively selected for CCR7, giving a CD45RA+CCR7+ population that excluded TemRA cells. Receptors were amplified or captured by the immunoSEQ multiplex PCR assay. TCRdb's version of the immuneACCESS table is confined to in-frame rearrangements and falls short of the full clone set. An unresolved V gene accounts for under half of the shortfall where checked; the remainder is of unknown origin. This sample lists some 2,000,000 clones; approximately 94% were detected once. The ten largest account for around 1.1% of the sample. Material for sequencing was naive CD8+ T cells sorted from blood. In light of the paper, this sample's cell subset or site label describes: CD45RA+CCR7+. All receptors come from a man aged 18 to 30 in good health.

The chain combines TRBV4-1 with TRBJ2-5, with D hard to call. Germline lookup yields CDR1 MGHRA and CDR2 YSYEKL. The CDR3 has 15 amino acids. V lost 3 bases and J lost 2, with 13 bases in between. The CDR3 reads CASSHAERGQETQYF. In nucleotides, the CDR3 is TGCGCCAGCAGCCATGCGGAACGAGGACAAGAGACCCAGTACTTC.

The chain is built from TRBV9 and TRBJ1-2; 9 bases agree with TRBD1. Germline V gene lookup returns CDR1 SGDLS and CDR2 YYNGEE. This CDR3 is 14 amino acids long. V trimming: 3 bases; J trimming: 8 bases; junction bases outside the gene matches: 8. Written as DNA, the CDR3 is TGTGCCAGCAGCGCTCAACAGGGGGCGCACGGCTACACCTTC. Translation gives CASSAQQGAHGYTF.

The chain couples TRBV6-1 to TRBJ1-2; TRBD1 might be the D (5 bases). V lost 2 bases and J lost 5, with 18 bases in between. Germline V gives CDR1 MNHNS, CDR2 SASEGT. This CDR3 is built from 16 residues. CDR3 coding DNA: TGTGCCAGCAGTGAAAATTTGGTGGGGGGAGGATATGGCTACACCTTC. Protein: CASSENLVGGGYGYTF.

The rearrangement uses TRBV7-3 and TRBJ1-1, with a weak D call TRBD1 (5 bases). The germline V gene encodes CDR1 SGHTA and CDR2 FQGTGA. The CDR3 has 14 amino acids. Trimming took off 3 bases at V and 3 bases at J, with 11 bases between the two ends. CDR3 region: CASSFQGGDTEAFF. In DNA form, the CDR3 reads TGTGCCAGCAGCTTCCAGGGAGGGGACACTGAAGCTTTCTTT.

V gene TRBV7-9 combines with J gene TRBJ1-3; D unclear. There are 15 residues in the CDR3. Trimming took off 5 bases at V and 1 base at J, with 12 bases between the two ends. Germline CDR1 reads SEHNR; CDR2 reads FQNEAQ (reference sequence). The CDR3 sequence is CASSVKADSGNTIYF. CDR3 coding DNA: TGTGCCAGCAGCGTCAAGGCAGATTCTGGAAACACCATATATTTT. Filled out from reference TRBV7-9 and TRBJ1-3, the complete variable domain reads DTGVSQNPRHKITKRGQNVTFRCDPISEHNRLYWYRQTLGQGPEFLTYFQNEAQLEKSRLLSDRFSAERPKGSFSTLEIQRTEQGDSAMYLCASSVKADSGNTIYFGEGSWLTVV.

This rearrangement joins TRBV27 to TRBJ1-2; possible D gene TRBD1, 5 bases. Trimming removed 2 bases at V and 6 bases at J, with 16 bases between. Per germline, CDR1 MNHEY and CDR2 SMNVEV (reference sequence). CDR3 length equals 15 residues. The chain's CDR3 is CASSLGQGWGHGYTF. The CDR3 coding sequence is TGTGCCAGCAGTTTAGGTCAGGGATGGGGCCATGGCTACACCTTC.

The chain uses TRBV4-1 and TRBJ2-7; 11 nucleotides match TRBD1. There are 15 residues in the CDR3. Trimming removed 3 bases from V and 6 bases from J; junction bases left unmatched: 7. Germline lookup yields CDR1 MGHRA and CDR2 YSYEKL. The CDR3 loop is CASSHLPGQGVEQYF. DNA of the CDR3: TGCGCCAGCAGCCACCTACCGGGACAGGGGGTCGAGCAGTACTTC.

Concerning this clone: The same CDR3 also results from other DNA sequences found in this sample. V gene TRBV11-2 combines with J gene TRBJ2-3, with 10 bases that match TRBD2. The CDR3 covers 15 residues. Germline CDR1 reads SGHAT; CDR2 reads FQNNGV. Trimming removed 1 base from V and 4 bases from J; junction bases left unmatched: 2. Here the CDR3 reads CASSLVAGGPDTQYF. The CDR3 bases are TGTGCCAGCAGCTTAGTAGCGGGGGGACCAGATACGCAGTATTTT.

The chain combines TRBV5-1 with TRBJ2-1; D gene ambiguous. This CDR3 contains 12 residues. Trimming stripped 0 bases from V and 8 bases from J, with 6 bases between. The germline V gene encodes CDR1 SGHRS and CDR2 YFSETQ. CDR3 protein: CASSLAPDEQFF. CDR3 coding DNA: TGCGCCAGCAGCTTGGCTCCAGATGAGCAGTTCTTC.

The chain combines TRBV20-1 with TRBJ1-1, with D unresolved. The ends were cut back, 7 bases at V and 1 base at J, with 7 bases in the middle. Germline V lookup: CDR1 DFQATT, CDR2 SNEGSKA (reference sequence). The CDR3 consists of 11 residues. The CDR3 DNA sequence: TGCAGTGAACTGACGAACACTGAAGCTTTCTTT. Amino acid sequence: CSELTNTEAFF.

This clone was observed a few times. The CDR3 protein is CASSASSGAAYEQYF. CDR3 sequence (DNA): TGTGCCAGCAGCGCGTCTAGCGGGGCCGCCTACGAGCAGTACTTC. The V gene is TRBV9, the J gene TRBJ2-7; 9 bases are shared with TRBD2. The CDR3 length is 15 residues. V lost 3 bases to trimming and J lost 2 bases; unmatched junction nucleotides: 6. Germline V gene lookup returns CDR1 SGDLS and CDR2 YYNGEE.

This clone appeared a single time. Additional DNA sequences in this sample encode the identical CDR3. The chain has TRBV9 and TRBJ1-2; 9 bases fit TRBD1. This CDR3 has 15 residues. The V gene's germline CDR1 is SGDLS and CDR2 YYNGEE. The V and J ends lost 4 bases and 3 bases, in that order; junction bases with no gene match: 7. The DNA of the CDR3 is TGTGCCAGCAGCCCCCGGACAGGGGAATACTATGGCTACACCTTC. This sequence encodes CASSPRTGEYYGYTF. Full variable domain (outside the CDR3, taken from reference TRBV9 and TRBJ1-2): DSGVTQTPKHLITATGQRVTLRCSPRSGDLSVYWYQQSLDQGLQFLIQYYNGEERAKGNILERFSAQQFPDLHSELNLSSLELGDSALYFCASSPRTGEYYGYTFGSGTRLTVV.

The J gene is TRBJ1-6, the V gene TRBV30; D uncertain. Germline loops: CDR1 GTSNPN, CDR2 SVGIG (reference sequence). Trimming took 2 bases from V and 11 from J, leaving 10 bases between them. The CDR3 covers 12 residues. CDR3: CAWSQVSPPLHF. CDR3 bases: TGTGCCTGGAGTCAGGTCAGCCCACCCCTCCACTTT.

The chain employs TRBV11-1 and TRBJ1-1, with 8 bases aligning to TRBD1. V dropped 5 bases and J dropped 7; count of bases not matched to a gene: 12. Per germline, CDR1 SGHAT and CDR2 FQDESV (reference sequence). This CDR3 comprises 15 residues. This CDR3 reads CASSLWDDRGVEAFF. CDR3 sequence (DNA): TGTGCCAGCAGCCTTTGGGACGACAGGGGTGTTGAAGCTTTCTTT.

The V call is TRBV9, the J call TRBJ2-7; 10 bases match TRBD2. Trimming removed 0 bases from V and 3 bases from J; junction bases left unmatched: 3. The CDR3 has 15 amino acids. Germline CDR1 SGDLS, CDR2 YYNGEE. The CDR3 DNA sequence: TGTGCCAGCAGCGTAGCCCTAGCGGGGGACTACGAGCAGTACTTC. Protein product: CASSVALAGDYEQYF.

The chain has TRBV6-1 and TRBJ1-5; a weak D match, TRBD1 (5 bases). The CDR3 contains 16 residues. Trimming shortened V by 1 base and J by 0 bases, and 10 bases separated the two germline ends. Germline V gene data show CDR1 as MNHNS and CDR2 as SASEGT. CDR3 sequence: CASSEEGRYSNQPQHF. The CDR3 nucleotides are TGTGCCAGCAGTGAAGAGGGACGGTATAGCAATCAGCCCCAGCATTTT.

DNA for the CDR3: TGTGCCAGCAGTGGGCCTTCCGGGGCGAGCTCCTACAATGAGCAGTTCTTC. The encoded protein is CASSGPSGASSYNEQFF. The gene calls are TRBV27 and TRBJ2-1; D possibly uses TRBD1 or TRBD2 (5 bases each). The CDR3 spans 17 residues. Trimming took off 5 bases at V and 0 bases at J, with 17 bases between the two ends. CDR1 is MNHEY and CDR2 is SMNVEV in the germline V gene (reference sequence).

A few counts support this clone. V gene TRBV4-1 combines with J gene TRBJ2-5; maybe TRBD1 (6 bases). V was cut by 6 bases and J by 5 bases, with 7 bases left in between. CDR3 size: 11 residues. The V gene's germline CDR1 is MGHRA and CDR2 YSYEKL. This chain's CDR3 is CASRQGETQYF. The DNA of the CDR3 is TGCGCCAGCAGACAGGGTGAGACCCAGTACTTC.

The chain joins TRBV28 to TRBJ2-2; 7 bases are shared with TRBD1. Per germline, CDR1 MDHEN and CDR2 SYDVKM. The CDR3 has 15 residues. V lost 5 bases and J lost 3; bases outside the gene matches: 6. This CDR3 reads CASSPDRVDTGELFF. CDR3 sequence (DNA): TGTGCCAGCAGTCCAGACAGGGTGGACACCGGGGAGCTGTTTTTT.

The genes are TRBV27 and TRBJ1-2, with unresolved D. The CDR3 runs to 11 residues. Trimming left V 0 bases short and J 6 bases short, with 2 bases between. Germline CDR1 is MNHEY and CDR2 is SMNVEV (reference sequence). CDR3 sequence reads: CASSLSNGYTF. The CDR3 DNA follows: TGTGCCAGCAGTTTATCGAATGGCTACACCTTC.

The V gene is TRBV4-1, the J gene TRBJ2-7; the D is unclear. CDR3 size: 15 residues. V was clipped by 2 bases and J by 2 bases, with 13 bases between them. The V gene's germline CDR1 is MGHRA and CDR2 YSYEKL. CDR3 DNA sequence: TGCGCCAGCAGCCAAAGGGCAGGAGAAACCTACGAGCAGTACTTC. This codes for CASSQRAGETYEQYF.

This sequence joins TRBV4-3 and TRBJ2-1; 9 bases align to TRBD1. The CDR3 spans 18 residues. CDR1 LGHNA and CDR2 YSLEER come from the germline V gene. Unmatched junction bases numbered 10, after V lost 0 bases and J lost 4 bases. For the CDR3, the DNA is TGCGCCAGCAGCCAAGATTGGGCGGGGACAGGGCCGTACAATGAGCAGTTCTTC. This translates into CASSQDWAGTGPYNEQFF.

The V and J genes are TRBV6-4 and TRBJ2-2, with D possibly being TRBD1 (6 bases). This CDR3 contains 13 residues. Trimming shortened V by 6 bases and J by 5 bases, and 10 bases separated the two germline ends. Germline CDR1 MRHNA, CDR2 SNTAGT. CDR3 coding DNA: TGTGCCAGCAGAGATACAGGGACCGGGGAGCTGTTTTTT. This sequence encodes CASRDTGTGELFF.

This sequence joins TRBV14 and TRBJ2-6; 11 bases map to TRBD1. Germline CDR1 reads SGHDN; CDR2 reads FVKESK. The CDR3 has 19 residues. Trimming took 3 bases from V and 0 from J; bases not matched to a gene: 7. CDR3 sequence: CASSHRDRGRYSGANVLTF. The CDR3 DNA follows: TGTGCCAGCAGCCATAGGGACAGGGGGAGATACTCTGGGGCCAACGTCCTGACTTTC.